This T cell receptor beta chain was recovered during a study of blood T cell repertoires in COVID-19 (dated by TCRdb to the early 2020s). For the wider study: Collaborator samples came from the United States, Italy and Spain and covered acute and convalescent phases of COVID-19. The repertoires were released in a freely available public database intended as a resource for research on the immune response to SARS-CoV-2. A de-identified subject ID, COVID-19 status, age in years and sex were almost always included in the sample metadata. HLA class I and class II types, where available, came from metadata supplied by the sample provider rather than from assay-based typing. Deeply sampled blood TCRbeta repertoires from subjects exposed to, actively infected with, or recovered from COVID-19 were included in the dataset. The prospective study material was composed of cDNA or gDNA derived from T cells, B-cell-depleted T cells, or PBMCs. The samples were drawn from the first 160 participants of the ongoing ImmuneRACE study and from under 1,500 subjects provided by 6 global collaborators.

TCRbeta CDR3 regions were amplified from genomic DNA by means of the immunoSEQ Assay, a bias-controlled multiplex PCR. Turning to the authors' computational methods: Within the assay, amplification of reference gene primers was used to estimate how many nucleated cells each sample contained. Sequence reads were collapsed and filtered to measure the absolute abundance of every unique TCRbeta CDR3 rearrangement. For each sample, productive Simpson clonality was calculated as the square root of Simpson's diversity index across productive rearrangements. TCRdb holds this immuneACCESS table with in-frame rearrangements only. Some clones are missing; in checked studies, unresolved V genes explain under half, and the rest has no known cause. The V and J calls and clone size are taken from that table; D and trimming were inferred from the DNA. This sample comprises 50,000 to 55,000 clones, more than 75% of them detected only once. The ten largest clones add up to less than 15% of the sample.

From the cysteine through the phenylalanine, the CDR3 covers 15 amino acids. CDR3 DNA is the only sequence kept; it has 45 bases, read in frame from the first base. A distance of 11 bases separates the germline ends of V and J, which lose 3 bases and 0 bases respectively. For CDR1 and CDR2, the germline V gene (reference sequence) lists SGHNT and YYREEE. Concerning this clone: Its cognate antigen has yet to be identified. The input lacks base qualities; no much larger clone sits a single base away.

Overall study results and their limits: The quantity of clinical and demographic metadata differed by source and by participant and was supplied without curation.

Each collaborating institution followed its own protocols to collect whole blood in K2EDTA tubes. For TCRbeta analysis, collaborators shipped samples as frozen whole blood, isolated PBMCs, or DNA extracted from either of those sample types. The TCR comes from a man aged 65 to 79 with acute or convalescent COVID-19. Sequenced input: peripheral blood. The sequence links TRBV5-4 to TRBJ2-3; tentative D gene TRBD2, with 6 bases matching. The DNA is TGTGCCAGCAGCTATGGAGGGGACAGCACAGATACGCAGTATTTT. Its translation is CASSYGGDSTDTQYF. Supplemented by the reference TRBV5-4 and TRBJ2-3 proteins around the CDR3, the complete variable domain is ETGVTQSPTHLIKTRGQQVTLRCSSQSGHNTVSWYQQALGQGPQFIFQYYREEENGRGNFPPRFSGLQFPNYSSELNVNALELDDSALYLCASSYGGDSTDTQYFGPGTRLTVL.